This TCR beta chain appears in the sequencing data of a study of beta chain features in type 1 diabetes. Study-wide background: Analysis included under 120,000,000 sorted cells drawn from all samples.

There are a few counts of this clone. Every bit of the isolated RNA underwent reverse transcription, so sequencing read expressed TCRB transcripts. Data came from immunoSEQ multiplex PCR; TCRdb stores just in-frame clones and leaves some out. The sample yields around 430,000 clones, approximately 30% seen once. CD4+ cells of the naive, central memory, regulatory and stem cell-like memory types were sorted via CD45RO/CCR7/CD25/CD127/CD95/CD27. CDR1 and CDR2 (germline): SNHLY, FYNNEI. Trimming cost V 4 bases and J 2 bases, with 6 bases left between them. The CDR3 spans 12 residues. This receptor was identified in a man aged 18 to 29 in good health. The rearrangement joins TRBV2 to TRBJ2-7; maybe TRBD1 (5 bases). Source material: naive CD4+ T cells from blood. CDR3 sequence: CASSGQTYEQYF. As DNA, the CDR3 is TGTGCCAGCAGTGGACAGACCTACGAGCAGTACTTC.